This T cell receptor (beta chain) was obtained from a study of T cell responses to AZD1222 COVID-19 vaccine. Study observations and caveats: Donor demographics were predominantly white British with a female majority; clonal diversity may be underestimated.

The count of this clone is one. The target antigen is unknown. The CDR3 runs 17 residues. The J segment lost 2 bases and the V segment lost 3 bases, leaving 10 bases of the junction unmatched. CDR1 KGHSH and CDR2 LQKENI come from the germline V gene. Assay: immunoSEQ multiplex PCR; the TCRdb copy retains only in-frame clones and omits some. Of roughly 140,000 clones in the sample, approximately 88% were seen once. This clonotype was sampled from an adult in good health. The chain recombines TRBV18 with TRBJ2-3, with 8 bases fitting TRBD2. The source was peripheral blood, collected on day 0 of AZD1222 vaccination. CDR3 sequence: CASSPRGLAGFTDTQYF. CDR3 nucleotide sequence: TGTGCCAGCTCACCTCGAGGACTAGCAGGCTTCACAGATACGCAGTATTTT.